The rows below give T cell receptor beta chains drawn from one sample of a study of blood T cell repertoires in COVID-19. Data came from immunoSEQ multiplex PCR; TCRdb stores just in-frame clones and leaves some out. The sample holds over 200,000 clones; around 83% are singletons and the top ten take 5.5% to 7.5%. The sample comprised PBMCs or T cells enriched from blood (not recorded which). The receptors were sampled from a woman in her 40s who had recovered from COVID-19. The conserved cysteine and the conserved F or W are not part of the CDR3 here. D genes are given only for firm matches.

v_gene	d_gene	j_gene	CDR3aa
TRBV14	TRBD2	TRBJ2-1	ASSQFRLAGDNEQF
TRBV2	.	TRBJ2-1	ASSEDPLESGYNEQF
TRBV4-3	TRBD2	TRBJ2-1	ASSTQGGSREALQF
TRBV11-3	.	TRBJ2-5	ASSPQSLPGTQY
TRBV9	TRBD2	TRBJ2-1	ASSVDGRANEQF
TRBV5-1	.	TRBJ1-5	ASSPTSGQSNQPQH
TRBV27	.	TRBJ2-5	ASSLRQEARETQY
TRBV28	.	TRBJ1-4	ASMRRATNEKLF
TRBV5-4	TRBD1	TRBJ1-5	ASSYGGQGNQPQH
TRBV7-2	.	TRBJ1-5	ASSLERGQPQH
TRBV24-1	TRBD1	TRBJ2-3	ATTGQNTDTQY
TRBV7-2	TRBD2	TRBJ2-7	ASSLGLAGTYEQY
TRBV24-1	.	TRBJ1-2	ATSDYRTNYGYT
TRBV28	.	TRBJ1-5	ASGGGNYQPQH
TRBV5-5	.	TRBJ1-2	ASSEGGGQSYGYT
TRBV14	.	TRBJ1-2	ASSQGVEYGYT
TRBV10-1	.	TRBJ1-1	ASRSDRQQAF
TRBV5-5	TRBD1	TRBJ1-5	ASSPTGQGAGQPQH
TRBV7-2	TRBD1	TRBJ2-1	ASSSPTGGAEQF
TRBV28	TRBD1	TRBJ2-7	ASSSPGTGLTYEQY
TRBV11-2	.	TRBJ1-4	ASSLTQNQVNEKLF
TRBV15	.	TRBJ2-2	ATSRDPNGNTGELF
TRBV30	TRBD1	TRBJ1-1	AWSFTQGGAF
TRBV6-1	TRBD1	TRBJ2-1	ASSGRQGSSYNEQF
TRBV24-1	TRBD1	TRBJ1-5	ATSDSGTASNQPQH
TRBV5-4	TRBD2	TRBJ2-1	ASSFPGLANNEQF
TRBV10-3	.	TRBJ2-2	AISESREGANTGELF
TRBV9	.	TRBJ2-5	ASSPPSVGAQY
TRBV11-2	.	TRBJ2-2	ASSYPDDSENTGELF
TRBV5-1	TRBD1	TRBJ1-2	ASSLQGADYGYT
TRBV28	TRBD1	TRBJ1-5	ASSSRTGRGQPQH
TRBV30	TRBD1	TRBJ1-5	AWSDRGADQPQH
TRBV10-3	.	TRBJ1-4	AIREALGEKLF
TRBV19	TRBD1	TRBJ1-5	ASSLGQGAFNQPQH
TRBV5-1	.	TRBJ1-5	ASSLERGGQPQH
TRBV6-2/TRBV6-3	TRBD1	TRBJ2-3	ASSISGTGGPDTQY
TRBV5-6	.	TRBJ2-4	ASRRTGRENIQY
TRBV6-5	.	TRBJ1-2	ASSLREDGYT
TRBV5-1	.	TRBJ1-3	ASSLSEISGNTIY
TRBV5-8	TRBD1	TRBJ2-6	ASSSSLLNRGQSGANVLT
TRBV19	.	TRBJ1-4	ASSKQSGMIEEKLF
TRBV19	.	TRBJ1-6	ATTYGTWLH
TRBV24-1	.	TRBJ1-2	ATSDPTGRNGGYT
TRBV6-2/TRBV6-3	TRBD2	TRBJ2-5	ASSSGLEGETQY
TRBV28	.	TRBJ1-5	ASRPLAQGNQPQH
TRBV18	.	TRBJ2-3	ASSPIPGASTDTQY
TRBV19	TRBD1	TRBJ2-3	ASSVTGVTDTQY
TRBV15	.	TRBJ1-1	ATSREIRTEAF